This TCR beta chain comes out of a study of blood T cell repertoires in COVID-19. Study details: COVID-19 samples collected from the United States, Italy and Spain covered acute and convalescent phases. The analysed material was cDNA or gDNA that came from T cells, B-cell-depleted T cells, or PBMCs.

In the original analysis: Scientists estimated how many nucleated cells there were by amplifying reference gene primers. TCRdb's copy holds only in-frame clones and misses some; the assay was immunoSEQ multiplex PCR. That table gives V, J and clone size, and the DNA gave D and trimming. The sample holds some 170,000 clones, 82% seen once. The CDR3 sequence is 16 residues long. CDR1 is KGHDR, CDR2 SFDVKD, per germline. V lost 2 bases and J 9 bases, leaving 19 bases between the germline ends. The gene calls are TRBV24-1 and TRBJ2-1; D possibly corresponds to TRBD1 (5 bases). Specimen: peripheral blood. This clonotype was sampled from a woman in her seventies with acute or convalescent COVID-19. The chain's CDR3 is CATSDSTPVYRGEQFF. The CDR3 DNA reads as TGTGCCACCAGTGATTCCACACCCGTCTATAGGGGTGAGCAGTTCTTC.